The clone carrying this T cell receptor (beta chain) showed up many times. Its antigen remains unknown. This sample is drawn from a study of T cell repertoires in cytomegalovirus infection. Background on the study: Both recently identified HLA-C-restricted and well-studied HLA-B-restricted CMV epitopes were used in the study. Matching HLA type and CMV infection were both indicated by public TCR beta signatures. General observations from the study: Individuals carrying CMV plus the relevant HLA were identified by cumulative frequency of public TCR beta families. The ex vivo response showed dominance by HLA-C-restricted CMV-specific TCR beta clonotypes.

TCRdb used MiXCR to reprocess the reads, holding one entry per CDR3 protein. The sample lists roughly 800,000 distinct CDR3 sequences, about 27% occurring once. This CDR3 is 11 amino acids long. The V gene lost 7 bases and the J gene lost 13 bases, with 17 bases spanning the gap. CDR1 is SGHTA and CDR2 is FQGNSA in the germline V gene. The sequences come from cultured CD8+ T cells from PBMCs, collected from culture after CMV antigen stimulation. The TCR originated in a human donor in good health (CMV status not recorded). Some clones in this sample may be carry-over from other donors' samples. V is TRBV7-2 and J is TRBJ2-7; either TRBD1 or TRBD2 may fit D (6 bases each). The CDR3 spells CASTLGGWKYF. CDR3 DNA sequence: TGTGCCAGCACCCTAGGGGGGTGGAAATACTTC.